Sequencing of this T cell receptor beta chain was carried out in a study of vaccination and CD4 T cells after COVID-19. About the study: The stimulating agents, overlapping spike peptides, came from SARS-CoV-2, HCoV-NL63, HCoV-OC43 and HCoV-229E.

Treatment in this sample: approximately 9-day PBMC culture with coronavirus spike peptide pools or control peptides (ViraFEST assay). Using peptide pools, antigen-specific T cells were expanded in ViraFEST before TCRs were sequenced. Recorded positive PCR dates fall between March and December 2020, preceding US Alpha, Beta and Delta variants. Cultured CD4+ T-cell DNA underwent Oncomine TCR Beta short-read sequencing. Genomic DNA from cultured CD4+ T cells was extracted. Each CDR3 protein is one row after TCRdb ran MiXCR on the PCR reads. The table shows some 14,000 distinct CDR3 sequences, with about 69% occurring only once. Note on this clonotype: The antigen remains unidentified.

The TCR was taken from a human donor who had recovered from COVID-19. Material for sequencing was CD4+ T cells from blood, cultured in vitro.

The CDR3 region has the DNA TGCAGTGCTAGAGTACAGGGGGCCGGGGCCAACGTCCTGACTTTC. Translation gives CSARVQGAGANVLTF. This chain uses TRBV20-1 with TRBJ2-6; 9 bases map to TRBD1. Germline CDR1 is DFQATT and CDR2 is SNEGSKA (reference sequence). This CDR3 has 15 amino acids. J gave up 4 bases and V 1 base, and 2 bases lay outside the gene matches.